This is a list of T cell receptor beta chains from one sample in a study of cytomegalovirus exposure and HLA in healthy donors. Generated by immunoSEQ multiplex PCR, the TCRdb table keeps only in-frame clones and is missing some. This table holds over 100,000 clones, approximately 8.9% found once. Specimen: PBMCs. Receptors originate from a woman in her forties in good health and CMV-seropositive. Both conserved end residues are part of each CDR3. D genes are given only for firm matches. Size values are once, few and many counts, or a class for expanded clones, and some rows have none.

V	D	size	length	J	DNA	CDR3
TRBV7-8	NA	few	13	TRBJ1-1	TGTGCCAGCAGCACCAACAGAAACACTGAAGCTTTCTTT	CASSTNRNTEAFF
TRBV18	TRBD1	NA	15	TRBJ1-1	TGTGCCAGCTCACCTTTCTCGGACAGGGTGTCTGAAGCTTTCTTT	CASSPFSDRVSEAFF
TRBV5-1	TRBD2	NA	17	TRBJ2-5	TGCGCCAGCAGCTTAGGACTAGCGGGGGGGAGACAAGAGACCCAGTACTTC	CASSLGLAGGRQETQYF
TRBV6-5	TRBD1	few	12	TRBJ1-2	TGTGCCAGCAGTTGGACAGGGGGAGGCTACACCTTC	CASSWTGGGYTF
TRBV11-3	TRBD2	NA	15	TRBJ2-7	TGTGCCAGCAGCTTAGTTAGCGGGGTGACTAACGAGCAGTACTTC	CASSLVSGVTNEQYF
TRBV29-1	TRBD2	NA	12	TRBJ2-5	TGCAGCGTTGCGGGACTAGCGGAGACCCAGTACTTC	CSVAGLAETQYF
TRBV2	TRBD2	few	17	TRBJ2-2	TGTGCCAGCAGCGTAGCGGGGGGGCCCTCGGGCACCGGGGAGCTGTTTTTT	CASSVAGGPSGTGELFF
TRBV5-1	TRBD1	NA	15	TRBJ2-1	TGCGCCAGCAGCTTAGGGACAGGGCTTTACAATGAGCAGTTCTTC	CASSLGTGLYNEQFF
TRBV5-1	NA	NA	15	TRBJ1-2	TGCGCCAGCAGCTTGGTGGCAGGCGGGGGTGTGGGCTACACCTTC	CASSLVAGGGVGYTF
TRBV4-1	TRBD2	NA	18	TRBJ2-1	TGCGCCAGCAGCCAAGATTCGGGACTAGCGGGGGGGAAAGGTGAGCAGTTCTTC	CASSQDSGLAGGKGEQFF
TRBV6-5	TRBD2	NA	15	TRBJ2-1	TGTGCCAGCAGACGGGGGGGCCTCACCTACAATGAGCAGTTCTTC	CASRRGGLTYNEQFF
TRBV10-1	NA	few	14	TRBJ2-7	TGCGCCAGCAGTCCGGACGGGAGCTCCTACGAGCAGTACTTC	CASSPDGSSYEQYF
TRBV18	NA	few	12	TRBJ1-1	TGTGCCAGCTCAGTACAGGGTGCTGAAGCTTTCTTT	CASSVQGAEAFF
TRBV4-1	TRBD1	few	15	TRBJ1-2	TGCGCCAGCAGCGCCTCGGGACAGACTAACTATGGCTACACCTTC	CASSASGQTNYGYTF
TRBV2	NA	NA	12	TRBJ2-4	TGTGCCAGCAAGGAGGGTGGAAACATTCAGTACTTC	CASKEGGNIQYF
TRBV7-8	NA	NA	13	TRBJ1-2	TGTGCCAGCAGCCTAAACCAGGAAAGTGGCTACACCTTC	CASSLNQESGYTF
TRBV5-8	NA	few	16	TRBJ2-2	TGTGCCAGCAGCTCCCGACTGTTGGCGAACACCGGGGAGCTGTTTTTT	CASSSRLLANTGELFF
TRBV10-3	NA	few	14	TRBJ1-4	TGTGCCATCAGTGCAGGGAAAACTAATGAAAAACTGTTTTTT	CAISAGKTNEKLFF
TRBV27	NA	NA	16	TRBJ2-5	TGTGCCAGCAGCCCTGCGGGACTTCGGGCTTCGGAGACCCAGTACTTC	CASSPAGLRASETQYF
TRBV10-3	TRBD1	NA	14	TRBJ1-5	TGTGCCATCAGTGCTCAGGGGGGCAATCAGCCCCAGCATTTT	CAISAQGGNQPQHF
TRBV9	NA	NA	15	TRBJ2-3	TGTGCCAGCAGCGCGTCGGGGGAACTCACAGATACGCAGTATTTT	CASSASGELTDTQYF
TRBV7-2	NA	NA	14	TRBJ2-4	TGTGCCAGCAGCTCGGGGGTAGCCAAAAACATTCAGTACTTC	CASSSGVAKNIQYF
TRBV5-6	NA	NA	16	TRBJ1-6	TGTGCCAGCAGCCGCCGGGGGAGCTCCTATAATTCACCCCTCCACTTT	CASSRRGSSYNSPLHF
TRBV11-3	NA	NA	14	TRBJ2-7	TGTGCCAGCAGCTTAGTACCAGGGTCGGGCGAGCAGTACTTC	CASSLVPGSGEQYF
TRBV7-2	NA	NA	13	TRBJ2-5	TGTGCCAGCAGCCCCAGGGCAGGCGAGACCCAGTACTTC	CASSPRAGETQYF
TRBV6-4	TRBD1	NA	14	TRBJ1-2	TGTGCCAGCAGTCAGGAAACAGGGGCTCGGGGCTACACCTTC	CASSQETGARGYTF
TRBV19	TRBD2	NA	15	TRBJ2-5	TGTGCCAGTACCCGAGGACTAGCGGGGGAAGAGACCCAGTACTTC	CASTRGLAGEETQYF
TRBV6-4	NA	few	13	TRBJ2-5	TGTGCCAGCAGTACAGGGCTCGGAGAGACCCAGTACTTC	CASSTGLGETQYF
TRBV6-1	TRBD2	NA	18	TRBJ2-6	TGTGCCAGCAGTGAAATGGCTAGCGGGGGGGCGGGGGCCAACGTCCTGACTTTC	CASSEMASGGAGANVLTF
TRBV4-1	NA	few	15	TRBJ1-5	TGCGCCAGCAGCCAAGTAATCACAGCCCATCAGCCCCAGCATTTT	CASSQVITAHQPQHF
TRBV10-3	TRBD1	NA	16	TRBJ1-1	TGTGCCATCAGTGAGTCAAGGGGGCTGATGAACACTGAAGCTTTCTTT	CAISESRGLMNTEAFF
TRBV5-1	TRBD1	few	17	TRBJ1-1	TGCGCCAGCAGCTTGGCGAGGACAGGGGGCTTGAACACTGAAGCTTTCTTT	CASSLARTGGLNTEAFF
TRBV4-1	TRBD1	few	15	TRBJ2-7	TGCGCCAGCAGCCACTTGGGACAGGGGGCCTACGAGCAGTACTTC	CASSHLGQGAYEQYF
TRBV19	NA	NA	14	TRBJ1-1	TGTGCCAGTATCGCGGCGGGGGGGGACACTGAAGCTTTCTTT	CASIAAGGDTEAFF
TRBV6-1	NA	NA	15	TRBJ1-5	TGTGCCAGCAGTGAAGGAGTGACAGGTGGACAGCCCCAGCATTTT	CASSEGVTGGQPQHF
TRBV2	NA	NA	14	TRBJ1-2	TGTGCCAGCAGTTTGAAGCTGTCCTCTTATAGCTACACCTTC	CASSLKLSSYSYTF
TRBV4-1	TRBD1	few	20	TRBJ1-5	TGCGCCAGCAGCCAAGGAGGTGGCAGGGACAGGGCATTTGGCAATCAGCCCCAGCATTTT	CASSQGGGRDRAFGNQPQHF
TRBV19	TRBD1	NA	18	TRBJ1-5	TGTGCCAGTAGTATTTCGGGGGGCAGGGGGCGACGCAATCAGCCCCAGCATTTT	CASSISGGRGRRNQPQHF
TRBV5-1	NA	few	14	TRBJ1-1	TGCGCCAGTACTCTCTCGCAGGTTACATCTGAAGCTTTCTTT	CASTLSQVTSEAFF
TRBV6-5	TRBD1	few	15	TRBJ1-2	TGTGCCAGCACCGCGGGACAGGGGTTCGGCTATGGCTACACCTTC	CASTAGQGFGYGYTF
TRBV13	TRBD2	NA	16	TRBJ2-2	TGTGCCAGCAGCTCCCCCCTGCGGGGGGGCCACGGGGAGCTGTTTTTT	CASSSPLRGGHGELFF
TRBV6-1	NA	few	13	TRBJ1-2	TGTGCCAGCAGTGAGCCAGCGCTCTATGGCTACACCTTC	CASSEPALYGYTF
TRBV4-3	TRBD1	few	16	TRBJ1-2	TGCGCCAGCAGCCGGGAACTGGGACAGGGTGAAAATGGCTACACCTTC	CASSRELGQGENGYTF
TRBV9	TRBD1	few	16	TRBJ2-3	TGTGCCAGCAGCCTCTGGACAGGGGGCAGCACAGATACGCAGTATTTT	CASSLWTGGSTDTQYF
TRBV7-9	NA	few	14	TRBJ1-4	TGTGCCAGCACCCCCCTGGGCACAGTGGAAAAACTGTTTTTT	CASTPLGTVEKLFF
TRBV29-1	NA	few	13	TRBJ1-3	TGCAGCGTTGATAACGGGATAGGAAACACCATATATTTT	CSVDNGIGNTIYF
TRBV1	NA	few	18	TRBJ1-4	TGCACCAGCAGCCCCCTCTTTCGCCACAGGGGGCTTTGTGAAAAACTGTTTTTT	CTSSPLFRHRGLCEKLFF
TRBV5-4	NA	few	16	TRBJ2-5	TGTGCCAGCAGCTTGGCTGGTCTAGACTCAAAAGAGACCCAGTACTTC	CASSLAGLDSKETQYF
TRBV11-2	NA	NA	17	TRBJ2-2	TGTGCCAGCAGCTTAGGGGGTCGCAGGGCGAACACCGGGGAGCTGTTTTTT	CASSLGGRRANTGELFF
TRBV5-1	TRBD1	NA	14	TRBJ1-2	TGCGCCAGCAGCCCCGGGACAGGGAACTATGGCTACACCTTC	CASSPGTGNYGYTF
TRBV5-1	TRBD1	few	14	TRBJ1-2	TGCGCCAGCAGCTTGGTTGGGACAGTTGGTGGCTACACCTTC	CASSLVGTVGGYTF
TRBV5-1	NA	few	15	TRBJ1-1	TGCGCCAGCAGCTTGGAGGCGGTCACGGACACTGAAGCTTTCTTT	CASSLEAVTDTEAFF
TRBV19	TRBD2	few	16	TRBJ2-3	TGTGCCAGTAGTTTGGATCGGGGGGGGGCTGCAGATACGCAGTATTTT	CASSLDRGGAADTQYF
TRBV7-9	NA	NA	14	TRBJ1-3	TGTGCCAGCAGCTTCGCCGAGGGAGGAAACACCATATATTTT	CASSFAEGGNTIYF
TRBV2	NA	few	14	TRBJ1-5	TGTGCCAGCAGTGAAATGTCGGGGGATCAGCCCCAGCATTTT	CASSEMSGDQPQHF
TRBV6-1	NA	NA	16	TRBJ1-1	TGTGCCAGCAGTGAAGTCGAGGGTTTAGGGAACACTGAAGCTTTCTTT	CASSEVEGLGNTEAFF
TRBV18	NA	few	13	TRBJ1-1	TGTGCCAGCTCCCTTTCCTGGAACACTGAAGCTTTCTTT	CASSLSWNTEAFF
TRBV6-1	NA	few	17	TRBJ2-1	TGTGCCAGCAGTGAAATTCCAATGGGCGGGGGCGTCTATGAGCAGTTCTTC	CASSEIPMGGGVYEQFF
TRBV11-3	NA	NA	16	TRBJ2-1	TGTGCCAGCAGCTTATCGGGGTTCGCAACGAACAATGAGCAGTTCTTC	CASSLSGFATNNEQFF
TRBV5-6	NA	NA	15	TRBJ1-1	TGTGCCAGCAGCGACTCCGGCCCAGGGCGCAAAGAGGCTTTCTTT	CASSDSGPGRKEAFF